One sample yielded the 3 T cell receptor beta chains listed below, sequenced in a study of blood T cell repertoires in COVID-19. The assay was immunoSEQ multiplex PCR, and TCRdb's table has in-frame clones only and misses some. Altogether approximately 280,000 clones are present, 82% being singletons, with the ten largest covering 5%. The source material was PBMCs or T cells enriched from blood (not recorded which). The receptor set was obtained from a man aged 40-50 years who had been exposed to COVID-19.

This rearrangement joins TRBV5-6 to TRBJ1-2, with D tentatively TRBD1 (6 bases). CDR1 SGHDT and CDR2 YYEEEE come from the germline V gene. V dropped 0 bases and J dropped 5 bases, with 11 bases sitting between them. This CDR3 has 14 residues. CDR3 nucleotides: TGTGCCAGCAGCTTGGGACAGGCGGGTTATGGCTACACCTTC. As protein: CASSLGQAGYGYTF.

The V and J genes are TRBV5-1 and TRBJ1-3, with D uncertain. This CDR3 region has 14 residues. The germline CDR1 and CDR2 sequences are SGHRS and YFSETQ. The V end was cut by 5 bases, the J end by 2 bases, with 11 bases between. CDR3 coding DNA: TGCGCCAGCAGGGGCACGGGAGCTGGAAACACCATATATTTT. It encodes CASRGTGAGNTIYF.

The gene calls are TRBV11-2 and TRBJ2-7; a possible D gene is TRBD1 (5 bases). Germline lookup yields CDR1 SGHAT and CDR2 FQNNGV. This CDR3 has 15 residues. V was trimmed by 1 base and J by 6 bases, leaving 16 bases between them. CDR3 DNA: TGTGCCAGCAGCTTAGTGGTAGGACAATTCTCCGAGCAGTACTTC. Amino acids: CASSLVVGQFSEQYF.